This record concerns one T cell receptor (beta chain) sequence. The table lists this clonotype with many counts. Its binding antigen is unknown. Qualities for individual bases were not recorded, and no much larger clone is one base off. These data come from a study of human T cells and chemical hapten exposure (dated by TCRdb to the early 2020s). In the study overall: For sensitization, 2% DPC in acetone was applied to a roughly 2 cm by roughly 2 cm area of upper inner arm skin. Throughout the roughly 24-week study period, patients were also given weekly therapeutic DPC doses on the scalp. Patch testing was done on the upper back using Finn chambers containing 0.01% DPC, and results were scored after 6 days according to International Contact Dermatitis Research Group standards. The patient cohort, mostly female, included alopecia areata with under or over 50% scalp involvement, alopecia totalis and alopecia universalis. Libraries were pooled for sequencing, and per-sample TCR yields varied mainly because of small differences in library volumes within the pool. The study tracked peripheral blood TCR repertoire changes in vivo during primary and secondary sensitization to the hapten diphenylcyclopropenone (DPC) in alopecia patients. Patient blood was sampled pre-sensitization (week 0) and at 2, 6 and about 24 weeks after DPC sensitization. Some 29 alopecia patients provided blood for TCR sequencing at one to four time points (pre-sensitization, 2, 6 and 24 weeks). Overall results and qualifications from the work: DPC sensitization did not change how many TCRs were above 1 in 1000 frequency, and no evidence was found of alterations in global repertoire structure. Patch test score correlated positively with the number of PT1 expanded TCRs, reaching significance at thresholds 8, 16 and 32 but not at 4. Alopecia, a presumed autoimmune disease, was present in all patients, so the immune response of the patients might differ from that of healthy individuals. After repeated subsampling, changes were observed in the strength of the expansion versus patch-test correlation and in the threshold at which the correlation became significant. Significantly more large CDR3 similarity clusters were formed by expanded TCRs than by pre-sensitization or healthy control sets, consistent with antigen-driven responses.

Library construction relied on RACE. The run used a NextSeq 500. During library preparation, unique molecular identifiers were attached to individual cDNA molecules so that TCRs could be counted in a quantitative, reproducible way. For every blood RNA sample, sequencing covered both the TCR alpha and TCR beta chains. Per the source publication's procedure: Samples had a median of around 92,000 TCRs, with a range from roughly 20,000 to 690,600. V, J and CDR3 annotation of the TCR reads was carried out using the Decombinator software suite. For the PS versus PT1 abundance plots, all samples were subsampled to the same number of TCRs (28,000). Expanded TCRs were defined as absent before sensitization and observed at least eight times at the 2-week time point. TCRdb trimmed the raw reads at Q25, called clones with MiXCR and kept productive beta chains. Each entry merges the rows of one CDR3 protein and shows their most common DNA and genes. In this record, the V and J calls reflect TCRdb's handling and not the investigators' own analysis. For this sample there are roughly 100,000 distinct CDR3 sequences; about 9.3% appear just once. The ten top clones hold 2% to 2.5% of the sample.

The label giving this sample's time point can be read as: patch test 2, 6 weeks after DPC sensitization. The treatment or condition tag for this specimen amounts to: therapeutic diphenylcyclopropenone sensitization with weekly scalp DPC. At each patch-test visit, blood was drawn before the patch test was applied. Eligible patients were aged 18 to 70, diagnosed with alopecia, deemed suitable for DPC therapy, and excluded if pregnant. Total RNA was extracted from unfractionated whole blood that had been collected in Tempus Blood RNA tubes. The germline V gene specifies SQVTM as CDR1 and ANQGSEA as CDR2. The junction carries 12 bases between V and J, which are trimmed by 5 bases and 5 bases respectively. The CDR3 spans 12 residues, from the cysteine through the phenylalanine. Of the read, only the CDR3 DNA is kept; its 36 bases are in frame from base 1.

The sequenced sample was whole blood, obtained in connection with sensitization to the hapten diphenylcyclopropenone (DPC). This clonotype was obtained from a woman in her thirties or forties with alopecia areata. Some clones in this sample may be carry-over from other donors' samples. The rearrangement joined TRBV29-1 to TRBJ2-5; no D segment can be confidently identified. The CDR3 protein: CSVSRSSETQYF. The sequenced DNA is TGCAGCGTTAGCCGTTCCAGTGAGACCCAGTACTTC.